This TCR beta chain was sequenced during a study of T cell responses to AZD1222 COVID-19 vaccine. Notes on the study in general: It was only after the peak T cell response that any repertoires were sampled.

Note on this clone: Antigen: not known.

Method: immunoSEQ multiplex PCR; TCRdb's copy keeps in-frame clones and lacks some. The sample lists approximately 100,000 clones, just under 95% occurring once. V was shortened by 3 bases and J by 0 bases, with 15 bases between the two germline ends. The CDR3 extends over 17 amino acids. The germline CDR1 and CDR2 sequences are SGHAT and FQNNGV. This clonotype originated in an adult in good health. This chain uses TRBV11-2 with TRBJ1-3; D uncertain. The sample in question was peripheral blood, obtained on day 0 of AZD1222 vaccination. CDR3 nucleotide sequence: TGTGCCAGCAGCTTTAATTTGATGGGGAACTCTGGAAACACCATATATTTT. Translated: CASSFNLMGNSGNTIYF.